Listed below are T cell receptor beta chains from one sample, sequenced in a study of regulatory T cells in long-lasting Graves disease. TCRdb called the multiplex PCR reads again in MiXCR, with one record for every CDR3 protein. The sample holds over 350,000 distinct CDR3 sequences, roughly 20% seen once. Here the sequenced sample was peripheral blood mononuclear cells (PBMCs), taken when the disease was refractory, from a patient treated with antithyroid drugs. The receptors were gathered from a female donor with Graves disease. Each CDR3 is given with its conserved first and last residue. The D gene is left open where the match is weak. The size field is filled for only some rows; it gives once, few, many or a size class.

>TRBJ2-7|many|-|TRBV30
TGTGCCTGCACCGGGACATCCTACGAGCAGTACTTC
CACTGTSYEQYF
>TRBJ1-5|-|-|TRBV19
TGTGCCAGTAGTATCACCGGAGATAATCAGCCCCAGCATTTT
CASSITGDNQPQHF
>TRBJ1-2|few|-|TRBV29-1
TGCAGCGTTGATGCTAACTATGGCTACACCTTC
CSVDANYGYTF
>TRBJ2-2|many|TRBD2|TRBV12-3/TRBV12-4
TGTGCCAGCAGCGCCCGGGAGGGGACCGGGGAGCTGTTTTTT
CASSAREGTGELFF
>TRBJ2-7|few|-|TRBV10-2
TGCGCCAGCAGTGAGTCACTGGGGACGGGGAGCTCCTACGAGCAGTACTTC
CASSESLGTGSSYEQYF
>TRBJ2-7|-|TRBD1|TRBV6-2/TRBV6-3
TGTGCCAGCAGCACCGGCGGACAGGGGGCTTTCTACGAGCAGTACTTC
CASSTGGQGAFYEQYF
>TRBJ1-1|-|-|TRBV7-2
TGTGCCAGCAGCCCAGCCATGGACACTGAAGCTTTCTTT
CASSPAMDTEAFF
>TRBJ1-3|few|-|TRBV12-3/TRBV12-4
TGTGCCAGCAGTCCGGACAGCTTCTCTGGAAACACCATATATTTT
CASSPDSFSGNTIYF
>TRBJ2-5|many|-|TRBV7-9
TGTGCCAGCAGCTGGGTGGGGACCACGTACCAAGAGACCCAGTACTTC
CASSWVGTTYQETQYF
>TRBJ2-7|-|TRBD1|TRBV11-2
TGTGCCAGCGGACGGACAGGGGCCGGGCAGTGCTTC
CASGRTGAGQCF
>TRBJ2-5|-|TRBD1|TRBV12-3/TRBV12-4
TGTGCCAGCAGTTCGGACAGGGTCCACCAAGAGACCCAGTACTTC
CASSSDRVHQETQYF
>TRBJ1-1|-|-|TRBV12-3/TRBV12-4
TGTGCCAGCAGCACCGGGGACGGCGGGAACACTGAAGCTTTCTTT
CASSTGDGGNTEAFF
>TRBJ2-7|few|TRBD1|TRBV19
TGTGCCAGTACCCCATCTCTAGTGACAGGGAGCCCCTACGAGCAGTACTTC
CASTPSLVTGSPYEQYF
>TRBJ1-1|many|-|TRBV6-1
TGTGCCAGCAGTGAGGGCCTGGTGGAAGCTTTCTTT
CASSEGLVEAFF
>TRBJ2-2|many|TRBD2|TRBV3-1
TGTGCCAGCAGCCAAGAAACTAGCGCAACCACACCGAACACCGGGGAGCTGTTTTTT
CASSQETSATTPNTGELFF
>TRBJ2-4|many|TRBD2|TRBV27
TGTGCCAGCAGTTTATCGGCTAGCGGGAGGGCCTTAGCCAAAAACATTCAGTACTTC
CASSLSASGRALAKNIQYF
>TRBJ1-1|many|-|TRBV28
TGTGCCAGCAGCCTCTCAAATAGGGGAGCGACTGAAGCTTTCTTT
CASSLSNRGATEAFF
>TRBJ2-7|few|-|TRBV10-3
TGTGCCATCACCCGGGGCCACTCCTACGAGCAGTACTTC
CAITRGHSYEQYF
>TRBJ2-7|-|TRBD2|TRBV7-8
TGTGCCAGCAGCTTGGGGACTAGCACCGAGCAGTACTTC
CASSLGTSTEQYF
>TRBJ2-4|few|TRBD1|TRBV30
TGTGCCTCCGAAGACAGGGACAAAAACATTCAGTACTTC
CASEDRDKNIQYF
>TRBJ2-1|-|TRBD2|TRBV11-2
TGTGCCAGCAGCTTAGGCGGGAGGGCCCTTGAGCAGTTCTTC
CASSLGGRALEQFF
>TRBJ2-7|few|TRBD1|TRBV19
TGTGCCAGTAGTACCTCCGGGACAGGCGGTACCTACGAGCAGTACTTC
CASSTSGTGGTYEQYF
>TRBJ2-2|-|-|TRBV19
TGTGCCAGTAGTACAACCGTGATTAGGGCGACGAACACCGGGGAGCTGTTTTTT
CASSTTVIRATNTGELFF
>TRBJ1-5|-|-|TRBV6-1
TGTGCCAGCAGTACCGGACAGCCTAATCAGCCCCAGCATTTT
CASSTGQPNQPQHF
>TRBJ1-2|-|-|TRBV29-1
TGCAGCGTTGCAGGGGCTCGTGGCTACACCTTC
CSVAGARGYTF
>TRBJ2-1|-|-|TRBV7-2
TGTGCCAGCAGCTTTGGACCAGACAATGAGCAGTTCTTC
CASSFGPDNEQFF
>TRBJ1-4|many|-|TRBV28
TGTGCCAGCAGTACACACAGTTATCAGGGAAAACTGTTTTTT
CASSTHSYQGKLFF
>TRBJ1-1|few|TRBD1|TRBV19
TGTGCCAGTAGAATTGGACAGGCCAAGAACACTGAAGCTTTCTTT
CASRIGQAKNTEAFF
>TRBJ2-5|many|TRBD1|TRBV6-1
TGTGCCAGCAACTTTAACAGGGGGCTGGGAGAGACCCAGTACTTC
CASNFNRGLGETQYF
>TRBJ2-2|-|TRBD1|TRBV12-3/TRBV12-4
TGTGCCAGCAGTTTTTGGCAGGGGGCCTCCGGGGAGCTGTTTTTT
CASSFWQGASGELFF
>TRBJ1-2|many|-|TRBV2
TGTGCCAGCAGTGAAGGGACATCCGTATTGGGCTACACCTTC
CASSEGTSVLGYTF
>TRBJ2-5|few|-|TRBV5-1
TGCGCCAGCAGCTTGGGGGATAAAATCCAAGAGACCCAGTACTTC
CASSLGDKIQETQYF
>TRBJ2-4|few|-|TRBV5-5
TGTGCCAGCAGCTTACAAGTAGCCAAAAACATTCAGTACTTC
CASSLQVAKNIQYF
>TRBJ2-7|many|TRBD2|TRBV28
TGTGCCAGCGGAATGGGAGGGGTACTACGAGAGCAGTACTTC
CASGMGGVLREQYF
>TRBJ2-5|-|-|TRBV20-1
TGCAGTGCTAGACAGGCGGGGAGAGGCTCAGAGACCCAGTACTTC
CSARQAGRGSETQYF
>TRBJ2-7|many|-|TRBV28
TGTGCCAGCAGTTCTGCCCACACCACCCCCTACGAGCAGTACTTC
CASSSAHTTPYEQYF
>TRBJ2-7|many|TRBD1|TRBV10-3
TGTGCCATCAGTCCCCACGAAGGGCCAGGGGGCGGTTACGAGCAGTACTTC
CAISPHEGPGGGYEQYF
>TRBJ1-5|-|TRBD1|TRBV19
TGTGCCAGTAGTCCCCAGCCGACAGGGGCTCAGCCCCAGCATTTT
CASSPQPTGAQPQHF
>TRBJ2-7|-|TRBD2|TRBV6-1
TGTGCCAGCAGGGTACTAGCGGGAGCCTACGAGCAGTACTTC
CASRVLAGAYEQYF
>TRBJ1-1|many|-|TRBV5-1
TGCGCCAGCAGCCCTCAAACAGGGAACACTGAAGCTTTCTTT
CASSPQTGNTEAFF